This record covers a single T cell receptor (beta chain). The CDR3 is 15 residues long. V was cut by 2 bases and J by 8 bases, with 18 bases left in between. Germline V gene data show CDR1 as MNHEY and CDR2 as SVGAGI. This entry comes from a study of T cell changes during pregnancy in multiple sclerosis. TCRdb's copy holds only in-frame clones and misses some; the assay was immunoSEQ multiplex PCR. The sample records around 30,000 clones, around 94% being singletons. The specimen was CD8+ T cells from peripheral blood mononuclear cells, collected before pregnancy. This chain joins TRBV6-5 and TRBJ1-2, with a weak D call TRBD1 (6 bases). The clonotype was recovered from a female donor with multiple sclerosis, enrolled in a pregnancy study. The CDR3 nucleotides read TGTGCCAGCAGTTACAAAACAACAGGGTTCCAAGGCTACACCTTC. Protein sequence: CASSYKTTGFQGYTF.